This paragraph covers one TCR beta chain sequence. Measured with immunoSEQ multiplex PCR; TCRdb has only the in-frame clones, and not every one. The sample has around 990,000 clones, around 77% seen once; the top ten hold roughly 0.83%. The data originate from a study of shared clonotypes between healthy human individuals. This clonotype was obtained from a man aged 18 to 29 in good health. Some clones in this sample may be carry-over from other donors' samples. The specimen sequenced was memory CD4+ T cells from PBMCs. Regarding subset: CD45RA-negative fraction.

CDR3 sequence (DNA): TGTGCCAGTAGTATGAGACGGGGGACTGAAGCTTTCTTT. Residues: CASSMRRGTEAFF. The chain links TRBV19 to TRBJ1-1; D is perhaps TRBD1 (5 bases). V was trimmed by 3 bases and J by 5 bases, leaving 10 bases between them. Germline assignment: CDR1 LNHDA and CDR2 SQIVND (reference sequence). CDR3 length: 13 amino acids.